This T cell receptor beta chain is drawn from a study of cytomegalovirus exposure and HLA in healthy donors. Unrecorded immune exposure was likely among donors, who were nominally healthy when sampled. The V gene's germline CDR1 is SGHNT and CDR2 YYREEE (reference sequence). This CDR3 contains 16 residues. Trimming pared 3 bases from V and 5 bases from J, leaving 20 bases between. Vbeta (60) and Jbeta (13) primers were used in the PCR. Source study methods: An analysis performed later counted 75 million to 80 million unique TCR beta chains (around 9.9 million of them shared). Measured with immunoSEQ multiplex PCR; TCRdb has only the in-frame clones, and not every one. The D gene and trimming were derived from the DNA, and the V and J assignments and clone size from that table. The sample has fewer than 130,000 clones, over 65% seen once. General study results and limits: Researchers left out some V segments, among them TRBV6-2 and TRBV6-3, as indistinguishable. Later, an analysis found that common viral pathogens appeared to be linked with several of the most significant clusters.

As to this clone: Its cognate antigen is unknown.

The chain has TRBV5-4 and TRBJ2-5; weak D call: TRBD2 (7 bases). Sample: PBMCs. The sequence derives from a woman in her 30s in good health and CMV-seronegative. The CDR3 spells CASSWGQGRARETQYF. The DNA of the CDR3 is TGTGCCAGCAGCTGGGGGCAGGGGAGGGCCCGTGAGACCCAGTACTTC.